This note documents a single T cell receptor beta chain sequence. No antigen is known for it. Nothing much larger sits one base from this clone, and base qualities are not available. The data originate from a study of blood T cell repertoires in COVID-19 (dated by TCRdb to 2018 to 2020). A note on the overall study: The collaborator samples originated in the United States, Italy and Spain and spanned the acute and convalescent phases of COVID-19. The prospective study material was composed of cDNA or gDNA derived from T cells, B-cell-depleted T cells, or PBMCs. Subjects who had been exposed to COVID-19, were actively infected with it, or had recovered from it provided the deeply sampled blood TCRbeta repertoires that made up the dataset. A freely available public database, intended as a resource for researchers studying the immune response to SARS-CoV-2, is where the repertoires were released. Samples were obtained from the ongoing ImmuneRACE study (first 160 participants) and from 1,000 to 1,500 subjects provided by 6 global collaborators. Sample metadata almost always included a de-identified subject ID, COVID-19 status, age in years and sex. Where HLA class I and class II types were available, the types were taken from metadata supplied by the sample provider, not from assay-based typing.

TCRbeta CDR3 regions were amplified from genomic DNA by means of the immunoSEQ Assay, a bias-controlled multiplex PCR. Regarding the original processing steps: Nucleated cell counts per sample were estimated from amplification of reference gene primers within the assay. To quantify the absolute abundance of each unique TCRbeta CDR3 rearrangement, sequence reads were collapsed and filtered. For each sample, productive Simpson clonality was calculated as the square root of Simpson's diversity index over productive rearrangements. Imported from immuneACCESS, the table was reduced by TCRdb to in-frame sequences with V and J called. These copies leave out some clones; in studies compared against another copy, an unresolved V gene accounts for under half, and the cause of the remainder is not known. V, J and clone size were drawn from that table, and D and trimming were deduced from the DNA. The sample profile shows 180,000 or so clones; 65% to 90% of them were found once. Of the sample, roughly 8% is held by the ten largest clones.

Whole blood was collected in K2EDTA tubes by collaborating institutions according to the institutions' own protocols. For TCRbeta analysis, collaborator samples were shipped as frozen whole blood, as isolated PBMCs, or as DNA extracted from either sample type. Overall study results and their limits: The amount of clinical and demographic metadata varied by source and participant and was provided uncurated.

The CDR3 runs 15 residues from the cysteine to the phenylalanine. Only the CDR3 portion is preserved as DNA: 45 bases, with reading frame beginning at the first base. Looking up the germline V gene yields CDR1 SGHVS and CDR2 FQNEAQ. V trim: 2 bases; J trim: 7 bases; unmatched bases: 9. The chain is made from TRBV7-8 and TRBJ1-2; 8 middle bases align to TRBD1. Sequencing input: peripheral blood. The receptor was isolated from a man between 60 and 75 years old with acute or convalescent COVID-19. The CDR3 protein: CASSLMGQAASGYTF. The sequenced DNA is TGTGCCAGCAGCTTAATGGGACAGGCCGCGAGTGGCTACACCTTC.